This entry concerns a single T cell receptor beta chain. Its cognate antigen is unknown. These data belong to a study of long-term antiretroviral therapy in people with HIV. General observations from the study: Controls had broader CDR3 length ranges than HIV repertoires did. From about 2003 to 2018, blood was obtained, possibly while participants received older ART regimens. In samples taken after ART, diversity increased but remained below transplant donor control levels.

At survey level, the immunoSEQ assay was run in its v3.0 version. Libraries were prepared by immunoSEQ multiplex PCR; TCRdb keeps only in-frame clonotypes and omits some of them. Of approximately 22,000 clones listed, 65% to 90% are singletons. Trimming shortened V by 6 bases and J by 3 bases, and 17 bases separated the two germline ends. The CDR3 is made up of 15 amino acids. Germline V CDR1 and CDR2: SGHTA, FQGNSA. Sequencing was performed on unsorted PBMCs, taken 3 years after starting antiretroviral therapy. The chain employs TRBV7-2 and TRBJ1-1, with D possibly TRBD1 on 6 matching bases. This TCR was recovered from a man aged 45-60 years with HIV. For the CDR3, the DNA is TGTGCCAGCAGTTTCTTCTACAGGGCCTACACTGAAGCTTTCTTT. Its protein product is CASSFFYRAYTEAFF.